What follows are 24 T cell receptor beta chains derived from one specimen sequenced in a study of CD8+ T cells in alopecia areata. The sequencing template was cDNA reverse transcribed from extracted RNA. TCRdb keeps only in-frame clones here, not all; method: immunoSEQ multiplex PCR. The sample yields approximately 150,000 clones, around 55% seen once. The sample comprised CD4+ T cells sorted from blood. These receptors came from a human donor in good health.

This clone showed up just a few times. The rearrangement joins TRBV9 to TRBJ2-7, with 10 bases lining up with TRBD2. Germline V gives CDR1 SGDLS, CDR2 YYNGEE. V was pared by 4 bases and J by 5 bases, with 9 bases of the junction left unmatched. The CDR3 is made up of 15 amino acids. CDR3 sequence (DNA): TGTGCCAGCAGCTCGTCAGCGGGAGGGCCCCACGAGCAGTACTTC. Translated, it gives CASSSSAGGPHEQYF.

This clone was counted between two and nine times. The rearrangement joins TRBV7-9 to TRBJ1-2; D call uncertain. Germline CDR1 is SEHNR and CDR2 is FQNEAQ (reference sequence). Trimming took off 6 bases at V and 7 bases at J, with 12 bases between the two ends. This CDR3 has 12 amino acids. The CDR3 region is CASSLFLGGYTF. In nucleotides, the CDR3 is TGTGCCAGCAGTCTTTTCCTCGGTGGCTACACCTTC.

The gene calls are TRBV25-1 and TRBJ2-3; D possibly corresponds to TRBD1 (5 bases). The ends were cut back, 0 bases at V and 4 bases at J, with 14 bases in the middle. The CDR3 runs to 16 residues. Germline assignment: CDR1 MGHDK and CDR2 SYGVNS. The CDR3 coding sequence is TGTGCCAGCAGTGAATATAACCAGGGTCCTTCAGATACGCAGTATTTT. As protein: CASSEYNQGPSDTQYF.

This clone appeared a few times. This chain joins TRBV4-3 and TRBJ2-5, with 9 bases aligning to TRBD2. Germline V CDR1 and CDR2: LGHNA, YSLEER. V lost 5 bases, J lost 1 base, and 8 bases stayed unmatched. CDR3 size: 16 residues. CDR3 sequence reads: CASSLGQLAGQETQYF. Here the CDR3 DNA reads TGCGCCAGCAGCTTGGGTCAACTAGCGGGCCAAGAGACCCAGTACTTC.

This clone was seen more than once but under ten times. The CDR3 bases are TGTGCCATCAGGAGAACAGGGGCCAATGAGCAGTTCTTC. It is translated as CAIRRTGANEQFF. The chain uses TRBV10-3 and TRBJ2-1; 7 nucleotides align to TRBD1. V was pared by 6 bases and J by 6 bases, with 5 bases of the junction left unmatched. Germline CDR1 is ENHRY and CDR2 is SYGVKD. The CDR3 has 13 amino acids.

The chain couples TRBV2 to TRBJ2-3; D not certain. V lost 8 bases to trimming and J lost 5 bases, with 14 bases between them. This CDR3 comprises 13 residues. Germline CDR1 and CDR2: SNHLY and FYNNEI. The chain's CDR3 is CASRDTSGDTQYF. CDR3 sequence (DNA): TGTGCCAGCCGCGATACATCCGGAGATACGCAGTATTTT.

This chain joins TRBV29-1 and TRBJ2-1, with D uncertain. V gave up 4 bases and J gave up 1 base, with 14 bases separating them. The CDR3 has 15 amino acids. Germline V lookup: CDR1 SQVTM, CDR2 ANQGSEA. The CDR3 DNA is TGCAGCGTTGTGGGCGTTAGCCCGTCCTACAATGAGCAGTTCTTC. It codes for CSVVGVSPSYNEQFF.

The chain uses TRBV6-5 and TRBJ1-5; tentatively, D is TRBD1 (5 bases). There are 13 residues in the CDR3. Trimming removed 10 bases from V and 5 bases from J, with 15 bases in between. Looked up from germline, CDR1 is MNHEY and CDR2 is SVGAGI. CDR3 DNA sequence: TGTGCCAACCATGGGGCTGGCGATCAGCCCCAGCATTTT. This gives the protein CANHGAGDQPQHF.

This rearrangement joins TRBV19 to TRBJ2-5, with 7 bases that match TRBD2. The DNA end lines up better with TRBJ2-7; the J call may be wrong. Germline CDR1 LNHDA, CDR2 SQIVND (reference sequence). CDR3 length: 15 residues. The CDR3 here is CASSTTWTSSYEQYF. CDR3 nucleotides: TGTGCCAGTAGTACCACCTGGACTAGCTCCTACGAGCAGTACTTC.

This clone showed up just a few times. V usage is TRBV29-1 and J usage is TRBJ1-1; maybe TRBD1 (5 bases). The CDR3 is 13 residues long. V was pared by 4 bases and J by 10 bases, with 19 bases between. CDR1 is SQVTM, CDR2 ANQGSEA, per germline. CDR3 nucleotide sequence: TGCAGCGTTGGGGAAAAGGGGCCTGGAGGAGCTTTCTTT. Its protein product is CSVGEKGPGGAFF.

The chain joins TRBV7-2 to TRBJ2-5, with 7 bases fitting TRBD1. CDR1 is SGHTA and CDR2 is FQGNSA in the germline V gene. V was pared by 4 bases and J by 0 bases, with 2 bases of the junction left unmatched. This CDR3 contains 14 residues. The CDR3 sequence: CASSWGQYQETQYF. The CDR3 DNA reads as TGTGCCAGCAGCTGGGGACAGTACCAAGAGACCCAGTACTTC.

The chain combines TRBV27 with TRBJ2-5; 8 bases fit TRBD1. Germline V CDR1 and CDR2: MNHEY, SMNVEV (reference sequence). The CDR3 length is 15 residues. V was pared by 5 bases and J by 5 bases, with 10 bases of the junction left unmatched. CDR3 coding DNA: TGTGCCAGCAGTCGAGACAGGGGCGTTCGGGAGACCCAGTACTTC. It is translated as CASSRDRGVRETQYF.

The V and J genes are TRBV30 and TRBJ1-2; D is possibly TRBD1 (5 bases). Germline V CDR1 and CDR2: GTSNPN, SVGIG (reference sequence). The CDR3 is 14 residues long. V was trimmed by 4 bases and J by 7 bases, leaving 19 bases between them. The CDR3 region is CAWTLQTRGFGYTF. DNA for the CDR3: TGTGCCTGGACACTACAGACGAGGGGCTTTGGCTACACCTTC. The complete variable domain, with remaining parts taken from reference TRBV30 and TRBJ1-2, reads SQTIHQWPATLVQPVGSPLSLECTVEGTSNPNLYWYRQAAGRGLQLLFYSVGIGQISSEVPQNLSASRPQDRQFILSSKKLLLSDSGFYLCAWTLQTRGFGYTFGSGTRLTVV.

The gene calls are TRBV7-9 and TRBJ1-1, with D possibly TRBD1 on 6 matching bases. V was pared by 5 bases and J by 3 bases, with 19 bases between. Germline V gene data show CDR1 as SEHNR and CDR2 as FQNEAQ (reference sequence). The CDR3 has 16 amino acids. The chain's CDR3 is CASSTNPQGGDTEAFF. The CDR3 coding sequence is TGTGCCAGCAGCACAAACCCACAGGGAGGCGACACTGAAGCTTTCTTT.

The rearrangement joins TRBV10-3 to TRBJ2-7; D is unresolved. Between the trimmed V and J ends, which lost 4 bases and 2 bases, there was a span of 9 bases. The CDR3 has 13 amino acids. CDR1 and CDR2 from the germline V gene are ENHRY and SYGVKD. The CDR3, as DNA: TGTGCCATCAGTGGTCGCCTAACCTACGAGCAGTACTTC. As protein: CAISGRLTYEQYF.

This clone came up once. The V gene is TRBV5-6, the J gene TRBJ1-2; D is uncertain. CDR1 is SGHDT, CDR2 YYEEEE, per germline. Trimming took off 5 bases at V and 8 bases at J, with 25 bases between the two ends. The CDR3 contains 16 residues. The DNA of the CDR3 is TGTGCCAGCAGAAATCCCCTGTACGACATTGGCGGAGGCTACACCTTC. This translates into CASRNPLYDIGGGYTF.

The J gene is TRBJ2-7, the V gene TRBV2; TRBD1 matches at 8 bases. Germline V CDR1 and CDR2: SNHLY, FYNNEI. V trimming: 10 bases; J trimming: 0 bases; junction bases outside the gene matches: 8. This CDR3 contains 14 residues. CDR3 loop: CAITGTGDSYEQYF. CDR3 DNA sequence: TGTGCCATTACCGGGACAGGAGACTCCTACGAGCAGTACTTC. Using reference TRBV2 and TRBJ2-7 for the parts outside the CDR3, the full variable domain is EPEVTQTPSHQVTQMGQEVILRCVPISNHLYFYWYRQILGQKVEFLVSFYNNEISEKSEIFDDQFSVERPDGSNFTLKIRSTKLEDSAMYFCAITGTGDSYEQYFGPGTRLTVT.

This clone has only a few counts. This chain uses TRBV10-3 with TRBJ1-1; 8 positions agree with TRBD1. Germline trimming cut 6 bases from V and 9 bases from J; bases unmatched to any gene: 12. Looked up from germline, CDR1 is ENHRY and CDR2 is SYGVKD. There are 14 residues in the CDR3. CDR3 region: CAISKGQEAVQAFF. Written as DNA, the CDR3 is TGTGCCATCAGCAAGGGACAGGAGGCTGTACAAGCTTTCTTT.

The chain combines TRBV25-1 with TRBJ1-4; the D is unclear. The CDR3 totals 15 residues. The V end lost 4 bases, the J end lost 4 bases, and 13 bases lay between the germline ends. The germline CDR1 and CDR2 sequences are MGHDK and SYGVNS. Written as DNA, the CDR3 is TGTGCCAGCAGTGCACGGCGAGGAGTTAATGAAAAACTGTTTTTT. This gives the protein CASSARRGVNEKLFF. The variable domain in full, completed from reference TRBV25-1 and TRBJ1-4, reads EADIYQTPRYLVIGTGKKITLECSQTMGHDKMYWYQQDPGMELHLIHYSYGVNSTEKGDLSSESTVSRIRTEHFPLTLESARPSHTSQYLCASSARRGVNEKLFFGSGTQLSVL.

The chain couples TRBV5-4 to TRBJ2-3; weak D call: TRBD2 (5 bases). Germline CDR1 is SGHNT and CDR2 is YYREEE (reference sequence). V lost 0 bases and J lost 1, with 6 bases in between. CDR3 length: 14 residues. In nucleotides, the CDR3 is TGTGCCAGCAGCTTGGTTAGCGGCACAGATACGCAGTATTTT. Translation gives CASSLVSGTDTQYF.

This chain links TRBV5-6 with TRBJ2-3, with 15 bases identical to TRBD2. V was clipped by 4 bases and J by 0 bases; unmatched bases: 6. CDR3 size: 18 residues. From germline, CDR1 is SGHDT and CDR2 YYEEEE. Here the CDR3 reads CASSQGLAGGPSTDTQYF. Here the CDR3 DNA reads TGTGCCAGCAGCCAGGGACTAGCGGGAGGACCCAGCACAGATACGCAGTATTTT. Looking up the rest from reference TRBV5-6 and TRBJ2-3 gives the full variable domain: DAGVTQSPTHLIKTRGQQVTLRCSPKSGHDTVSWYQQALGQGPQFIFQYYEEEERQRGNFPDRFSGHQFPNYSSELNVNALLLGDSALYLCASSQGLAGGPSTDTQYFGPGTRLTVL.

CDR3 in DNA: TGTGCCACCGTAAACGACAGGGTTGCAACTAATGAAAAACTGTTTTTT. Its translation: CATVNDRVATNEKLFF. This chain uses TRBV15 with TRBJ1-4; the match to TRBD1 covers 7 bases. CDR3 length: 16 residues. Germline V gives CDR1 LNHNV, CDR2 YYDKDF (reference sequence). After removal of 8 bases from V and 0 bases from J, the junction contained 9 bases not matched to a gene.

The chain joins TRBV4-1 to TRBJ2-3; D is unclear. Trimming left V 0 bases short and J 3 bases short, with 4 bases between. From germline, CDR1 is MGHRA and CDR2 YSYEKL. This CDR3 is 13 amino acids long. The CDR3 loop is CASSQDRTDTQYF. The CDR3 bases are TGCGCCAGCAGCCAAGACAGGACAGATACGCAGTATTTT.

The CDR3 loop is CASSVTRRGGYEQYF. CDR3 DNA sequence: TGTGCCAGCAGCGTAACCAGGAGGGGGGGCTACGAGCAGTACTTC. This chain connects TRBV9 to TRBJ2-7; TRBD2 might be the D (7 bases). V lost 1 base and J lost 3, with 14 bases in between. Germline loops: CDR1 SGDLS, CDR2 YYNGEE. This CDR3 comprises 15 residues.